The next 9 T cell receptor beta chains were all read from a single sample in a study of T-cell memory formation after mild COVID-19 (dated by TCRdb to the early 2020s). The method was 5' RACE. Sequencing took place on an Illumina NovaSeq 6000. Clones were called with MiXCR by TCRdb after fastp trimmed the public reads at Q25, and only in-frame beta chains were retained. For every CDR3 protein sequence, its rows merge into one entry that carries the most common genes and DNA. This sample holds under 350,000 distinct CDR3 sequences; 15% to 20% were observed only once. The ten biggest clones cover over 20% of the sample. The sample taken for sequencing was PBMCs or a T cell subset sorted from them (not recorded which). The source of these receptors is a man in his late teens or twenties who had mild COVID-19 (a few samples of this study predate the infection). The sample titles of this study are shuffled in the database, so cell type and time point are left out; the donor was told from shared clones.

This clonotype was picked up a small number of times. The V and J genes are TRBV5-1 and TRBJ1-2; D uncertain. Germline lookup yields CDR1 SGHRS and CDR2 YFSETQ. This CDR3 is 14 amino acids long. Trimming left V 0 bases short and J 6 bases short, with 12 bases between. The CDR3 nucleotides read TGCGCCAGCAGCTTGGGTCCAGCGGAAAATGGCTACACCTTC. It encodes CASSLGPAENGYTF.

The chain combines TRBV7-9 with TRBJ1-6; possibly TRBD1 for D (6 bases). CDR1 and CDR2 from the germline V gene are SEHNR and FQNEAQ (reference sequence). This CDR3 is built from 15 residues. Between the trimmed V and J ends, which lost 3 bases and 7 bases, there was a span of 13 bases. CDR3: CASSFRGSLNSPLHF. The CDR3 nucleotides read TGTGCCAGCAGCTTCAGGGGATCCCTCAATTCACCCCTCCACTTT.

This clonotype appeared a few times. J is TRBJ1-5 and V is TRBV9; D gene uncertain. CDR1 is SGDLS, CDR2 YYNGEE, per germline. The germline V and J ends were trimmed by 3 bases and 0 bases, with 7 bases remaining between them. The CDR3 is made up of 14 amino acids. The CDR3 reads CASSAGNSNQPQHF. The CDR3 DNA sequence: TGTGCCAGCAGCGCCGGGAATAGCAATCAGCCCCAGCATTTT. Variable domain in full (rest from reference TRBV9 and TRBJ1-5): DSGVTQTPKHLITATGQRVTLRCSPRSGDLSVYWYQQSLDQGLQFLIQYYNGEERAKGNILERFSAQQFPDLHSELNLSSLELGDSALYFCASSAGNSNQPQHFGDGTRLSIL.

This clonotype was observed a few times. This sequence joins TRBV12-3 or TRBV12-4 and TRBJ1-6, with D hard to call. With 6 bases removed from V and 0 bases from J, the gap between germline ends came to 6 bases. The CDR3 spans 14 residues. CDR3 in amino acids: CASSGLSYNSPLHF. CDR3 DNA: TGTGCCAGCAGCGGACTCTCCTATAATTCACCCCTCCACTTT.

This clonotype was recorded many times. The chain links TRBV29-1 to TRBJ2-7, with D maybe TRBD1 (6 bases). Germline V CDR1 and CDR2: SQVTM, ANQGSEA. CDR3 length: 13 amino acids. The chain's CDR3 is CRLDRFYPLEQYV. In nucleotides, the CDR3 is TGCAGGTTAGACAGGTTCTACCCCCTCGAGCAGTACGTC.

This clonotype was detected a few times. This chain joins TRBV7-3 and TRBJ1-1; D is unclear. CDR1 SGHTA and CDR2 FQGTGA come from the germline V gene. V was cut by 2 bases and J by 5 bases, with 12 bases left in between. The CDR3 sequence is 14 residues long. CDR3 in DNA: TGTGCCAGCAGCTTAGCGAGGTCTCGGACTGAAGCTTTCTTT. Residues: CASSLARSRTEAFF. Filled out from reference TRBV7-3 and TRBJ1-1, the complete variable domain reads GAGVSQTPSNKVTEKGKYVELRCDPISGHTALYWYRQSLGQGPEFLIYFQGTGAADDSGLPNDRFFAVRPEGSVSTLKIQRTERGDSAVYLCASSLARSRTEAFFGQGTRLTVV.

V usage is TRBV7-9 and J usage is TRBJ2-3; D not resolved. Trimming removed 2 bases at V and 1 base at J, with 10 bases between. CDR3 length: 15 residues. Per the germline V gene, CDR1 is SEHNR and CDR2 is FQNEAQ (reference sequence). CDR3 residues: CASSLHRQGTDTQYF. Here the CDR3 DNA reads TGTGCCAGCAGCTTACATAGGCAGGGCACAGATACGCAGTATTTT.

This clonotype showed up just a few times. J is TRBJ2-4 and V is TRBV4-1, with a possible D match to TRBD1 (6 bases). CDR3 length: 14 amino acids. Germline lookup yields CDR1 MGHRA and CDR2 YSYEKL. With 0 bases removed from V and 9 bases from J, the gap between germline ends came to 12 bases. CDR3 sequence: CASSQEWGLGIQYF. The CDR3 nucleotides are TGCGCCAGCAGCCAAGAATGGGGGCTGGGCATTCAGTACTTC.

This clonotype was counted once. The chain couples TRBV4-1 to TRBJ2-5; D is perhaps TRBD2 (5 bases). The CDR3 has 17 amino acids. CDR1 and CDR2 from the germline V gene are MGHRA and YSYEKL. V lost 0 bases and J lost 1, with 15 bases in between. This CDR3 is CASSQDSKRLIQETQYF. The CDR3 region has the DNA TGCGCCAGCAGCCAAGATAGCAAGCGGCTCATCCAAGAGACCCAGTACTTC.